This T cell receptor (beta chain) stems from a study of shared clonotypes between healthy human individuals. General study points: Expectations were that clonotype sharing among donors would be affected by sequencing depth. With few donors, the genetic and exposure-history diversity represented was limited.

This CDR3 spans 14 amino acids. Germline lookup yields CDR1 MDHEN and CDR2 SYDVKM. The count of this clone is one. Its target is unknown. A deep-level run was used for the assay. Authors' methods: Filtering differed since immunoSEQ provided only junctions, with no quality scores. Using immunoSEQ multiplex PCR, the repertoire was profiled, and TCRdb retains in-frame clones only, with some absent. V and J calls plus clone size are reproduced from that table; the DNA served to infer D and trimming. The sample gives a few hundred thousand clones, more than 70% of which show up once; around 11% is in the top ten.

The specimen sequenced was PBMCs. This TCR derives from a woman between 40 and 55 years old in good health. Some clones in this sample may be carry-over from other donors' samples. The chain joins TRBV28 to TRBJ2-5; TRBD1 matches 9 bases. The J call is in doubt because the DNA end fits TRBJ2-7 better. The CDR3 DNA sequence: TGTGCCAGCAGATCAGACAGGGGGGTCTACGAGCAGTACTTC. Protein product: CASRSDRGVYEQYF.